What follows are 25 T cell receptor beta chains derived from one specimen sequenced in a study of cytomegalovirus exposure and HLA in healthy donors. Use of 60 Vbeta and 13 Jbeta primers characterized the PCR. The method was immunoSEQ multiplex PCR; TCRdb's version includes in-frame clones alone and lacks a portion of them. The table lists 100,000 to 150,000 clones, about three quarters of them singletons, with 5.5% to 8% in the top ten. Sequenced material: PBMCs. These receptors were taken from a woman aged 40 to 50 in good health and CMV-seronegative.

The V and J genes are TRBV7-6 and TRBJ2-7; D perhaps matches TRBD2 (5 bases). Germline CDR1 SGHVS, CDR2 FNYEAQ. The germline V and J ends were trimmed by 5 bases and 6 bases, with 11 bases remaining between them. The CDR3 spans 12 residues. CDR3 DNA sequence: TGTGCCAGCAGCCCAGCGGAGGCCGAGCAGTACTTC. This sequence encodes CASSPAEAEQYF.

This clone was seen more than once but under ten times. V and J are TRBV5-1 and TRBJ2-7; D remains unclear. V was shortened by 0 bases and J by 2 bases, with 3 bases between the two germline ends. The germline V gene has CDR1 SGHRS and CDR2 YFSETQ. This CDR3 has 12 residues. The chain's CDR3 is CASSLVAYEQYF. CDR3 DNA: TGCGCCAGCAGCTTGGTCGCCTACGAGCAGTACTTC.

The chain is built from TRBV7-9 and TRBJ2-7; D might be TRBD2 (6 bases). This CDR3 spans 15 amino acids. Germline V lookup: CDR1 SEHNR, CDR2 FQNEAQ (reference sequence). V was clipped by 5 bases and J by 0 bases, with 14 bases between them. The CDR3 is CASSPLRGISYEQYF. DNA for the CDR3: TGTGCCAGCAGCCCTCTCCGGGGGATCTCCTACGAGCAGTACTTC.

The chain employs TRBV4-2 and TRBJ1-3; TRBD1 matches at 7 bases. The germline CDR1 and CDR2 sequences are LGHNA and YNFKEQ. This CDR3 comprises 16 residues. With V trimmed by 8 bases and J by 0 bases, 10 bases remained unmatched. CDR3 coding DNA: TGTGCCAGCGGAGACAGGGACTCATTCTCTGGAAACACCATATATTTT. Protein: CASGDRDSFSGNTIYF.

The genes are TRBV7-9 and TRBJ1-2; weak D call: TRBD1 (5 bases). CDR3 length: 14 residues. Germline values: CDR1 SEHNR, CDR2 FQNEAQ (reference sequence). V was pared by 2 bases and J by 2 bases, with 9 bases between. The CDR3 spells CASSLLGQNYGYTF. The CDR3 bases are TGTGCCAGCAGCTTACTGGGGCAGAACTATGGCTACACCTTC. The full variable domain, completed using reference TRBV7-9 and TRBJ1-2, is DTGVSQNPRHKITKRGQNVTFRCDPISEHNRLYWYRQTLGQGPEFLTYFQNEAQLEKSRLLSDRFSAERPKGSFSTLEIQRTEQGDSAMYLCASSLLGQNYGYTFGSGTRLTVV.

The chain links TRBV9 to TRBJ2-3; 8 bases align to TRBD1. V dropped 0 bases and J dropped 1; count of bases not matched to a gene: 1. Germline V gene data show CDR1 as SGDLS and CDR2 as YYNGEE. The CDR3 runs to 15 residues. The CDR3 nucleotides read TGTGCCAGCAGCGTAGGGACAGGGCGCACAGATACGCAGTATTTT. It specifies CASSVGTGRTDTQYF.

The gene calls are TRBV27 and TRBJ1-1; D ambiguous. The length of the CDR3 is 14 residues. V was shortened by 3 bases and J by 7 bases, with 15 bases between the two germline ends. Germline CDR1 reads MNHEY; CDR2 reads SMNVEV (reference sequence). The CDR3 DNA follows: TGTGCCAGCAGTTTGTATTCCGGGGTGGGTGAAGCTTTCTTT. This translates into CASSLYSGVGEAFF.

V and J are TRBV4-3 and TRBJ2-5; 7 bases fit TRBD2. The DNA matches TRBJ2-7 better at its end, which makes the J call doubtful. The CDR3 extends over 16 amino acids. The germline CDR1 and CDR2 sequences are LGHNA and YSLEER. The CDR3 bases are TGCGCCAGCAGCCAAGATGCCCTAGCGGATGGTTACGAGCAGTACTTC. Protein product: CASSQDALADGYEQYF.

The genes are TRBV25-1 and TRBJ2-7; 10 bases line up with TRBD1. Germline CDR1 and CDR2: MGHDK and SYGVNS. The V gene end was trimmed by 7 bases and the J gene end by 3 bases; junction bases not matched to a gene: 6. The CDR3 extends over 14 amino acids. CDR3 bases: TGTGCCAGCATGACAGGGGGCAGTTTCTACGAGCAGTACTTC. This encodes CASMTGGSFYEQYF.

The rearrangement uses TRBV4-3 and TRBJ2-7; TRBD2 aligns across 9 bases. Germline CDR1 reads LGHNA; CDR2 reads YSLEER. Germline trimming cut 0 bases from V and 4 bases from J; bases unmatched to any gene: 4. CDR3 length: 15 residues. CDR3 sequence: CASSQDVAGVYEQYF. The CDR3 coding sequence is TGCGCCAGCAGCCAAGATGTAGCGGGAGTTTACGAGCAGTACTTC.

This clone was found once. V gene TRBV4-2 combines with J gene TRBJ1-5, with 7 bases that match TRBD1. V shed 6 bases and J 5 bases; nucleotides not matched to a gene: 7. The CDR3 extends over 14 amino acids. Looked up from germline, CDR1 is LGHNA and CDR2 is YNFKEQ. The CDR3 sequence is CASRVTGSDQPQHF. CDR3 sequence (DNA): TGTGCCAGCAGGGTGACAGGGAGCGATCAGCCCCAGCATTTT.

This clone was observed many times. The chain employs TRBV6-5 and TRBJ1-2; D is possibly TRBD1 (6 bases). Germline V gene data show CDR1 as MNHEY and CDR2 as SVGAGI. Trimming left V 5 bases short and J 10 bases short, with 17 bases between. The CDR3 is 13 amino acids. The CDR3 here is CASSQGRVGAYTF. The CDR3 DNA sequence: TGTGCCAGCAGTCAGGGGAGGGTTGGCGCCTACACCTTC.

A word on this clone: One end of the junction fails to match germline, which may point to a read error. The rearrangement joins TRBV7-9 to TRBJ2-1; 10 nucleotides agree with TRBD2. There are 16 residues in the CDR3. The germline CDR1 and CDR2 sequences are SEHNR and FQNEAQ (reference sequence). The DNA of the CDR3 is TGTTCCAGCGCCGGACTAGCGGACCTCTCCTACAATGAGCAGTTCTTC. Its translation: CSSAGLADLSYNEQFF.

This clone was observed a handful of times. CDR3 DNA sequence: TGTGCCAGTAGTGAACACTCTGGGGCCAACGTCCTGACTTTC. Amino acid sequence: CASSEHSGANVLTF. This chain connects TRBV19 to TRBJ2-6; D uncertain. The CDR3 extends over 14 amino acids. Germline lookup yields CDR1 LNHDA and CDR2 SQIVND (reference sequence). The V and J ends lost 5 bases and 0 bases respectively, with 5 bases between them.

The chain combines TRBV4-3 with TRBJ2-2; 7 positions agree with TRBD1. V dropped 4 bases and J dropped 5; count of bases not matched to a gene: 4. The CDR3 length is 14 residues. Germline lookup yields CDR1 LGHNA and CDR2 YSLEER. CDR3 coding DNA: TGCGCCAGCAGCCGACAGACAGGGACCGGGGAGCTGTTTTTT. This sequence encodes CASSRQTGTGELFF.

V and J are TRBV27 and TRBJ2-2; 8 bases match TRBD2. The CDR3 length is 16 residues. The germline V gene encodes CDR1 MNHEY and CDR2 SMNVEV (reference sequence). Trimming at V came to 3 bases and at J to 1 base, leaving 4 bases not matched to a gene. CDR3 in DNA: TGTGCCAGCAGTTTTCGACTAGCGCGGAACACCGGGGAGCTGTTTTTT. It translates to CASSFRLARNTGELFF.

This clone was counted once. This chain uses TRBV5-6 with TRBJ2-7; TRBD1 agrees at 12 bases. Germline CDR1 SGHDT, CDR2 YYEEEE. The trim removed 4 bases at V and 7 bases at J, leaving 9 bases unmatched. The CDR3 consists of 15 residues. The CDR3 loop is CASSLPGQGAWEQYF. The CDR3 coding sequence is TGTGCCAGCAGCCTGCCGGGACAGGGGGCGTGGGAGCAGTACTTC.

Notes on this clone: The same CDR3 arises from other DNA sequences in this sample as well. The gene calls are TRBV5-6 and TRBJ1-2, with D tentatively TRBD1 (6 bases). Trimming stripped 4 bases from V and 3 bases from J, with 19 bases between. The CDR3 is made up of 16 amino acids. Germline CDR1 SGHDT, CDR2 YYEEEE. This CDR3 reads CASSIYRRQDYYGYTF. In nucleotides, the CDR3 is TGTGCCAGCAGCATATACCGGAGACAGGATTACTATGGCTACACCTTC.

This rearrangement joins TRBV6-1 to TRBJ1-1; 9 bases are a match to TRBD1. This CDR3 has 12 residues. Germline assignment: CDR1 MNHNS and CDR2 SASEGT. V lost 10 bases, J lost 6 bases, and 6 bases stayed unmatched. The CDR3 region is CATRDRDSEAFF. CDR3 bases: TGTGCCACCCGGGACAGGGATTCTGAAGCTTTCTTT.

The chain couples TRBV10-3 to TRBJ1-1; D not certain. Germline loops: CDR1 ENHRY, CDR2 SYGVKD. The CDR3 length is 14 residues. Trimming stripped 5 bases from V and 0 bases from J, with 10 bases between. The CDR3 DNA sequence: TGTGCCATCAGTCTGACGGAGTTGAACACTGAAGCTTTCTTT. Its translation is CAISLTELNTEAFF.

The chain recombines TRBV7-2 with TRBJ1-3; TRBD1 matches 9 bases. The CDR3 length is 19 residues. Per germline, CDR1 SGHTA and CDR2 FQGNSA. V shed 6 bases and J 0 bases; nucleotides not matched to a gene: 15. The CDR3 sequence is CASSPRGGQGTLSGNTIYF. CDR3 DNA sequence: TGTGCCAGCAGTCCCAGGGGGGGACAGGGAACACTCTCTGGAAACACCATATATTTT.

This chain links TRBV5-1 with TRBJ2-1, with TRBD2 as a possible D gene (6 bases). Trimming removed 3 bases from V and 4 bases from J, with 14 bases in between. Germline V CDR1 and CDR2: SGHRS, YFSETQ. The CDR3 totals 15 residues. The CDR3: CASSSPGGRYNEQFF. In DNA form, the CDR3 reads TGCGCCAGCAGCTCCCCTGGGGGGAGATACAATGAGCAGTTCTTC.

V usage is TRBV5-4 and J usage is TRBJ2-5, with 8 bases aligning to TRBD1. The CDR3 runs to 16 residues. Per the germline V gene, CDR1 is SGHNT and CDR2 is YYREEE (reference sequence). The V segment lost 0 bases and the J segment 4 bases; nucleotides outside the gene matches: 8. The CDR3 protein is CASSLVTGGRGETQYF. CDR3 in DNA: TGTGCCAGCAGCTTGGTAACAGGGGGGCGGGGAGAGACCCAGTACTTC.

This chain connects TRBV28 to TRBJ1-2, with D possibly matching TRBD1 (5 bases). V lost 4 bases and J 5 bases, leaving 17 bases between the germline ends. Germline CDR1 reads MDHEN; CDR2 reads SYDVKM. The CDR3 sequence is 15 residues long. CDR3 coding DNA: TGTGCCAGCAGTTCACCTTTGGGGGGGGAATATGGCTACACCTTC. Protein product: CASSSPLGGEYGYTF.

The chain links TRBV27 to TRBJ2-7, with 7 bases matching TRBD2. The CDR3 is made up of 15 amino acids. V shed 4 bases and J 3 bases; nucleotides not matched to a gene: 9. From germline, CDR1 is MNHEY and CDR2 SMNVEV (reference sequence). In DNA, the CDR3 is TGTGCCAGCAGTTACCTCCGAGGGAGGGGCTACGAGCAGTACTTC. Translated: CASSYLRGRGYEQYF.